Reported below is one TCR beta chain. Its antigen is not known. This record belongs to a study of OX40 agonist ivuxolimab in advanced cancers. Study summary: Patients were dosed with the agonistic anti-OX40 (CD134) antibody ivuxolimab. Three dose-escalation patients had partial responses: one with hepatocellular carcinoma and two with cutaneous melanoma. Notes on the study in general: Low normalized T-cell clonal expansion also characterized some of the nonresponders. Expansion of clones was among the lowest in partial responders at 0.1-3.0 mg/kg.

The V gene lost 4 bases and the J gene lost 4 bases, with 13 bases spanning the gap. From germline, CDR1 is MDHEN and CDR2 SYDVKM. The CDR3 runs to 14 residues. Assay: immunoSEQ multiplex PCR; the TCRdb copy retains only in-frame clones and omits some. The table shows about 110,000 clones, with about nine tenths occurring only once. This sequence was found in an adult with an advanced solid tumor such as melanoma, head and neck, liver or kidney cancer. The chain employs TRBV28 and TRBJ2-5, with D uncertain. The sample here was CD4+ or CD8+ T cells sorted from blood, taken in a trial of the OX40 agonist ivuxolimab. As DNA, the CDR3 is TGTGCCAGCAGTTCACAGAGCCCCGGAGAGACCCAGTACTTC. Amino acids: CASSSQSPGETQYF.